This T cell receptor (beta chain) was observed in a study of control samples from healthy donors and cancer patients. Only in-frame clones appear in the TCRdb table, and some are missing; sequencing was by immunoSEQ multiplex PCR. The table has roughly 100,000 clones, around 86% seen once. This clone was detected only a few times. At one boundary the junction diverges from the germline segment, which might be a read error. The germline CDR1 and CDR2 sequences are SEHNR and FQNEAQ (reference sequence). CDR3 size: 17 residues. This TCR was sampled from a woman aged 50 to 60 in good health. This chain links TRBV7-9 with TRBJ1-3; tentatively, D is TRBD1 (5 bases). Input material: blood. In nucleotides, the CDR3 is TGTGCCAGCACCTTAACGAGGGGAAGAGGAACTGGAAACACCATATATTTT. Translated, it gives CASTLTRGRGTGNTIYF. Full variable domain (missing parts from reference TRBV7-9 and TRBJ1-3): DTGVSQNPRHKITKRGQNVTFRCDPISEHNRLYWYRQTLGQGPEFLTYFQNEAQLEKSRLLSDRFSAERPKGSFSTLEIQRTEQGDSAMYLCASTLTRGRGTGNTIYFGEGSWLTVV.